The source of this T cell receptor (beta chain) is a study of blood T cells in healthy people across ages. This clonotype has a handful of counts. PCR was performed a second time for roughly 7 to 11 cycles using a sample-barcoded 5' primer and a J-beta primer mix. Each cDNA molecule was tagged by a template-switch adaptor that had 12 random nucleotides. Each sample yielded at least 2.5 million CDR3-containing paired-end reads. TCRdb processed the 5' RACE reads anew with MiXCR; each CDR3 protein has one entry. This table has hundreds of thousands of distinct CDR3 sequences, around 42% appearing once. CDR1 SGHTA and CDR2 FQGNSA come from the germline V gene. The CDR3 runs 15 residues. The V gene lost 2 bases and the J gene lost 3 bases, with 11 bases spanning the gap.

Sequencing used blood. The V gene is TRBV7-2, the J gene TRBJ2-1, with D possibly being TRBD2 (6 bases). The sequence was obtained from a man in his 60s in good health. The CDR3 nucleotides read TGTGCCAGCAGCTTACGGGACTGGGACTACAATGAGCAGTTCTTC. This gives the protein CASSLRDWDYNEQFF.